Reported below is one T cell receptor beta chain. The sample is drawn from a study of T cell repertoires in cytomegalovirus infection. MiXCR was run by TCRdb on the reads, yielding one entry per CDR3 protein. The sample holds 600,000 to 800,000 distinct CDR3 sequences, more than 20% seen once. The CDR3 contains 15 residues. Trimming removed 5 bases from V and 3 bases from J, with 16 bases in between. Germline V gene lookup returns CDR1 MNHEY and CDR2 SVGAGI. The receptor was derived from a human donor in good health (CMV status not recorded). Some clones in this sample may be carry-over from other donors' samples. The chain combines TRBV6-5 with TRBJ1-2; D call uncertain. Source material: CD8+ T cells from PBMCs. CDR3 in DNA: TGTGCCAGCAGTCTACGGGTAAATGATGACTATGGCTACACCTTC. Its translation is CASSLRVNDDYGYTF.